Presented here are 8 T cell receptor beta chains from one specimen sequenced in a study of blood T cells in healthy people across ages (dated by TCRdb to about 2015). Libraries were made using 5' RACE. The instrument was an Illumina HiSeq 2500. A second PCR of roughly 7 to 11 cycles was performed with a sample-barcoded 5' primer and a J-beta primer mix. The public reads were run again by TCRdb, first through fastp at Q25 and then through MiXCR, and only productive beta chains were kept. Identical CDR3 proteins give one entry, which carries the most common genes and DNA. The sample records 500,000 to 650,000 distinct CDR3 sequences, about 25% of which are singletons. The ten largest clones represent 3% to 4.5% of the sample. This sample also belongs to another study, concerning T cells of mothers and their children.

The sequenced material came from blood. Receptors originate from a boy aged 2 to 10 in good health.

The table lists this clonotype with a few counts. J is TRBJ2-5 and V is TRBV6-5, with D tentatively TRBD2 (5 bases). CDR3 length equals 15 residues. Germline V gene lookup returns CDR1 MNHEY and CDR2 SVGAGI. The V and J ends lost 2 bases and 5 bases respectively, with 15 bases between them. CDR3 DNA sequence: TGTGCCAGCAGTTACCGAGAAGAGGGCAAGGAGACCCAGTACTTC. Translated, it gives CASSYREEGKETQYF.

CDR3 in amino acids: CASSLSGVVPYEQYF. For the CDR3, the DNA is TGTGCCAGCAGTTTATCGGGAGTTGTTCCCTACGAGCAGTACTTC. The V and J genes are TRBV27 and TRBJ2-7; tentatively, D is TRBD2 (5 bases). Germline V CDR1 and CDR2: MNHEY, SMNVEV (reference sequence). V gave up 0 bases and J gave up 2 bases, with 11 bases separating them. This CDR3 is 15 amino acids long.

The chain uses TRBV29-1 and TRBJ2-7, with TRBD1 identical over 8 bases. CDR1 SQVTM and CDR2 ANQGSEA come from the germline V gene. This CDR3 spans 13 amino acids. J lost 7 bases, V lost 6 bases, and 11 bases had no gene match. The CDR3 DNA is TGCAGCGTAACAGGGGGGCGATCCGGTGAGCAGTACTTC. Amino acid sequence: CSVTGGRSGEQYF.

V is TRBV5-1 and J is TRBJ2-1; 9 bases map to TRBD2. This CDR3 is built from 16 residues. Germline assignment: CDR1 SGHRS and CDR2 YFSETQ. J lost 3 bases, V lost 5 bases, and 9 bases had no gene match. The CDR3 DNA reads TGCGCCAGCAGGGGCGGGGGGGACAGAAACTACAATGAGCAGTTCTTC. This sequence encodes CASRGGGDRNYNEQFF.

This clonotype was observed a handful of times. The V and J genes are TRBV5-5 and TRBJ2-1; TRBD1 aligns across 8 bases. This CDR3 has 15 amino acids. With V trimmed by 4 bases and J by 2 bases, 5 bases remained unmatched. Germline V gene data show CDR1 as SGHKS and CDR2 as YYEKEE (reference sequence). For the CDR3, the DNA is TGTGCCAGCAGCCAGGGACAGGAAACCTACAATGAGCAGTTCTTC. Its protein product is CASSQGQETYNEQFF.

The chain recombines TRBV2 with TRBJ2-4, with 12 bases lining up with TRBD2. CDR3 length equals 16 residues. CDR1 and CDR2 from the germline V gene are SNHLY and FYNNEI. The J segment lost 0 bases and the V segment lost 7 bases, leaving 4 bases of the junction unmatched. In nucleotides, the CDR3 is TGTGCCAGCACCGGACTAGCGGGGCTAGCCAAAAACATTCAGTACTTC. Its protein product is CASTGLAGLAKNIQYF.

Many counts were recorded for this clonotype. The V and J genes are TRBV29-1 and TRBJ1-2; the match to TRBD1 covers 9 bases. The germline V gene has CDR1 SQVTM and CDR2 ANQGSEA. V was clipped by 5 bases and J by 5 bases; unmatched bases: 12. This CDR3 comprises 15 residues. For the CDR3, the DNA is TGCAGCGTTTCCTCCGGGACAGGGAAGGAGTATGGCTACACCTTC. Protein sequence: CSVSSGTGKEYGYTF.

This clonotype has a single count. The V gene is TRBV4-1, the J gene TRBJ2-4; 11 bases match TRBD2. The ends lost 4 bases at V and 6 bases at J; junction bases unmatched: 11. The CDR3 spans 17 residues. Germline CDR1 MGHRA, CDR2 YSYEKL. The CDR3 region has the DNA TGCGCCAGCAGCCTACTAGCGGGAGTGGACTCCGCAAACATTCAGTACTTC. This gives the protein CASSLLAGVDSANIQYF.